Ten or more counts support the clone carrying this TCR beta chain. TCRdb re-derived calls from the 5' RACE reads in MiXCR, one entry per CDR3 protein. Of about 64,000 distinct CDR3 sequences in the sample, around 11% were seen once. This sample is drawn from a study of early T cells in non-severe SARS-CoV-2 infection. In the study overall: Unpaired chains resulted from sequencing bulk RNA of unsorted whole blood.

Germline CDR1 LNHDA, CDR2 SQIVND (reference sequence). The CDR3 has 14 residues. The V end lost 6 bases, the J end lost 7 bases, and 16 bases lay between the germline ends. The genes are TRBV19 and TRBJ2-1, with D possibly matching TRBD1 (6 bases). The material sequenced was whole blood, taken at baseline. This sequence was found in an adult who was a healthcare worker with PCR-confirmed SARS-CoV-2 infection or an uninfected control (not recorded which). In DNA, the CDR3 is TGTGCCAGTAGCGTCTGGCAGGGGTTTAATGAGCAGTTCTTC. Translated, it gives CASSVWQGFNEQFF.